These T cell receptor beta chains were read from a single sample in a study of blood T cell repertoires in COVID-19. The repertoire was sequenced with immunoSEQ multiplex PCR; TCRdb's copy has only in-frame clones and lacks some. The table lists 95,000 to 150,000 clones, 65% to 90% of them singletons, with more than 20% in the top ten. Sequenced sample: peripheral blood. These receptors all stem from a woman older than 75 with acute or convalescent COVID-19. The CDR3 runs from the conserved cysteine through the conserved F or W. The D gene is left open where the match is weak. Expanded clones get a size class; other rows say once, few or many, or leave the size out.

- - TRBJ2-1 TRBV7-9 CASSAKRRGYGSYNEQFF
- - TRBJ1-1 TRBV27 CASSPLSGAEAFF
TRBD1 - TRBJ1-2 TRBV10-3 CAISGDSGYTF
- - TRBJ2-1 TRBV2 CASSASRSQGYYNEQFF
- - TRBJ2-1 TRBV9 CASSVESQGNEQFF
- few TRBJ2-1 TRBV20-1 CSASLHAANEQFF
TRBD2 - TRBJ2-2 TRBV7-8 CASSLSGLAREAGELFF
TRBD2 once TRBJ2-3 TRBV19 CASSTEWGGRATDTQYF
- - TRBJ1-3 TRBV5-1 CASSPDRLGNTIYF
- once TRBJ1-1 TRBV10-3 CAISAGKGINTEAFF
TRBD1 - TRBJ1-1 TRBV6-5 CASSPQGGEAFF
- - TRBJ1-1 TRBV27 CASSLEWTRQAEAFF
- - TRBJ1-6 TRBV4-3 CASSQEAAGGLGSPLHF
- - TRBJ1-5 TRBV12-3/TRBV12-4 CASTGGPGPQHF
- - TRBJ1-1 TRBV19 CASGRLNTEAFF
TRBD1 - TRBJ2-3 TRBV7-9 CASSLMGQATDTQYF
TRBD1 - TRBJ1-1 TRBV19 CASSTLGQGALLNTEAFF
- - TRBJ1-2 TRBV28 CASSYRSGSNGYTF
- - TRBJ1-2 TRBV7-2 CASSLGQGDGYTF
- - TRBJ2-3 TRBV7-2 CASSLSRDAGTDTQYF
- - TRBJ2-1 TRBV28 CASRGGFLYNEQFF
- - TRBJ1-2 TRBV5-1 CASSLNRERNYGYTF
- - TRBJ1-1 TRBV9 CASSPEAWSEAFF
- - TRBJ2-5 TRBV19 CASSISINGHPLYF
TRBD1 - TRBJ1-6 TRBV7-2 CASSLQGASNSPLHF
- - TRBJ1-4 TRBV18 CASSPGGLEGELFF
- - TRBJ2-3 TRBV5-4 CASSLAGGGDTQYF
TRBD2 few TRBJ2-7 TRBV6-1 CASSERTSGHYEQYF
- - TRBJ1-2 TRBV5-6 CASSLSQAYGYTF
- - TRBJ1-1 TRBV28 CASRPWGAEAFF
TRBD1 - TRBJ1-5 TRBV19 CASSNTGGWDQPQHF
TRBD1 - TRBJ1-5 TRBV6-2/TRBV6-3 CASSDRVVGNQPQHF
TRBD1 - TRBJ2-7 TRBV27 CASSLGQGGYEQYF
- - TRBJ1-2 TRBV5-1 CASSSSGNPSYGYTF
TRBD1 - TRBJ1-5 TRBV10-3 CAISTGGSNQPQHF
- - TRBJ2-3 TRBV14 CASSQVPVHTQYF
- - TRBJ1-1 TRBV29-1 CSVRGTLTQAFF
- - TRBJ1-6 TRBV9 CASSDPGNSPLHF
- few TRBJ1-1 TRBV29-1 CSTAGTTNTEAFF
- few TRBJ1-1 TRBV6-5 CASRDSSKIEAFF
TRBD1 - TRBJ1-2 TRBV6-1 CASSEQGANYGYTF
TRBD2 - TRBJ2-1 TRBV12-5 CASGLVLSGGYNEQFF
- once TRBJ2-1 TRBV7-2 CASSLWLGAEQFF
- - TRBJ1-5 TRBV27 CASSLSGGGAWGNQPQHF
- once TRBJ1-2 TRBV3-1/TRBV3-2 CASSLQAFGYTF
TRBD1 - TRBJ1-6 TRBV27 CASSRDRVDSPLHF
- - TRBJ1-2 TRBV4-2 CASSQDGGSEYYGYTF
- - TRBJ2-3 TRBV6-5 CASAGDSDTQYF
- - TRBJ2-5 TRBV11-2 CASSQPAGTQETQYF
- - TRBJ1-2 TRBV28 CASSARALDHTF
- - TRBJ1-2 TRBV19 CASSIAGASNGYTF
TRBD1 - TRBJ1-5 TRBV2 CASSGTVRDQPQHF
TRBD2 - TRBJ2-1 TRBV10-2 CASAPAGGRNEQFF
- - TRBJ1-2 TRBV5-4 CASSLEVTANYGYTF